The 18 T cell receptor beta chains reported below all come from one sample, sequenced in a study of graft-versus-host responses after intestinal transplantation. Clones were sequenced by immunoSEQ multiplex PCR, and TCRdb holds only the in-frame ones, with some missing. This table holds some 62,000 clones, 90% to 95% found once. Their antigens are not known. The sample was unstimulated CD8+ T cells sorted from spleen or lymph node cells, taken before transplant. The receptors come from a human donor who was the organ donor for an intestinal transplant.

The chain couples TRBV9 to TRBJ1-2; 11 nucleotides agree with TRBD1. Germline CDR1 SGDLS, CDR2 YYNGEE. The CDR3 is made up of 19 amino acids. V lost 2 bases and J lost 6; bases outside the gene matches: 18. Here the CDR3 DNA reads TGTGCCAGCAGCGTTTTCATGGGCCGGACAGGGGGCGAGGTGAATGGCTACACCTTC. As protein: CASSVFMGRTGGEVNGYTF.

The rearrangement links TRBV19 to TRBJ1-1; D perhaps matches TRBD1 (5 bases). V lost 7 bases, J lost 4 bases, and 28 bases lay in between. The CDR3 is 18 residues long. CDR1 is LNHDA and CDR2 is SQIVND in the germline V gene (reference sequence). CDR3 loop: CASNPSFSARGWGTEAFF. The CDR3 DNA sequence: TGTGCCAGTAACCCAAGCTTTTCAGCTAGGGGATGGGGCACTGAAGCTTTCTTT.

The DNA of the CDR3 is TGTGCCAGCAGACCCCGTGGACAGGGAAGGGAAAAACTGTTTTTT. It is translated as CASRPRGQGREKLFF. The genes are TRBV28 and TRBJ1-4, with 8 bases identical to TRBD1. The CDR3 is 15 amino acids. The germline CDR1 and CDR2 sequences are MDHEN and SYDVKM. The V gene end was trimmed by 6 bases and the J gene end by 8 bases; junction bases not matched to a gene: 11.

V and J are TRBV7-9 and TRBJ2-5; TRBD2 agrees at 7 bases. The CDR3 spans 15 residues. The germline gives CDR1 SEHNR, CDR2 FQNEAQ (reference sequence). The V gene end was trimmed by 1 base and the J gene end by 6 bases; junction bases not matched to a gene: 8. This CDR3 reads CASSLERDPGKTQYF. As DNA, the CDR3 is TGTGCCAGCAGCTTAGAGCGGGACCCGGGGAAGACCCAGTACTTC. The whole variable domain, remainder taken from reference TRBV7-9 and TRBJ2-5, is DTGVSQNPRHKITKRGQNVTFRCDPISEHNRLYWYRQTLGQGPEFLTYFQNEAQLEKSRLLSDRFSAERPKGSFSTLEIQRTEQGDSAMYLCASSLERDPGKTQYFGPGTRLLVL.

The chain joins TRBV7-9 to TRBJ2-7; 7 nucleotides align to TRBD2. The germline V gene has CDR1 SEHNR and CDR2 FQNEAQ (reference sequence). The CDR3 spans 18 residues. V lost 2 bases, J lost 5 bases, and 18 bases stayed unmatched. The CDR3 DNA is TGTGCCAGCAGCTTAACCATGGGACTATGGTATATGGCCGACGAGCAGTACTTC. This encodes CASSLTMGLWYMADEQYF.

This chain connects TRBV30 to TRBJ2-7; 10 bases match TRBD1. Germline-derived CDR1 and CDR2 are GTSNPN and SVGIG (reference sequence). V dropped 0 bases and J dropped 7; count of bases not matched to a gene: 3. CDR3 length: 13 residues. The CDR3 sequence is CAWSVGTGDEQYF. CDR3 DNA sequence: TGTGCCTGGAGTGTGGGGACAGGGGATGAGCAGTACTTC.

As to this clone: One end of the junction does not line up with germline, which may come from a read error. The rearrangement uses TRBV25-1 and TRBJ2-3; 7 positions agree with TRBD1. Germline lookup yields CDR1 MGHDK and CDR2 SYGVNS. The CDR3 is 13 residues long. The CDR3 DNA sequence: TGTGCCGGCAGTGACAGGGTCACAGATACGCAGTATTTT. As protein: CAGSDRVTDTQYF.

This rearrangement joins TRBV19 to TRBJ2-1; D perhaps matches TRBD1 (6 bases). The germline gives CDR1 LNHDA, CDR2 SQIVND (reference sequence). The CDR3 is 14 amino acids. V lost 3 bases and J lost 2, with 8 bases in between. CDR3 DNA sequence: TGTGCCAGTAGTATCGCAGGGGCCTACAATGAGCAGTTCTTC. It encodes CASSIAGAYNEQFF.

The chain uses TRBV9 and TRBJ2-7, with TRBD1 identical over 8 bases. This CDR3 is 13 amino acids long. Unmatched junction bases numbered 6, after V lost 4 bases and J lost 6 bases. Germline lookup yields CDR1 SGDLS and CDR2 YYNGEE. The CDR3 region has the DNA TGTGCCAGCAGCCCAGGGGGCGGGCGCGAGCAGTACTTC. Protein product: CASSPGGGREQYF.

The CDR3 region has the DNA TGTGCCAGCAGCTTGCGGGAGGGTTACAATGAGCAGTTCTTC. Translating it yields CASSLREGYNEQFF. The chain links TRBV7-6 to TRBJ2-1, with 9 bases lining up with TRBD2. The CDR3 runs 14 residues. V shed 3 bases, J shed 4 bases, and the junction held 1 base outside the gene matches. Germline CDR1 reads SGHVS; CDR2 reads FNYEAQ. Full variable domain (missing parts from reference TRBV7-6 and TRBJ2-1): GAGVSQSPRYKVTKRGQDVALRCDPISGHVSLYWYRQALGQGPEFLTYFNYEAQQDKSGLPNDRFSAERPEGSISTLTIQRTEQRDSAMYRCASSLREGYNEQFFGPGTRLTVL.

CDR3 DNA: TGTGCCAGCAGTTTAGGGACAGTCAACACTGAAGCTTTCTTT. Translating gives CASSLGTVNTEAFF. The rearrangement uses TRBV6-5 and TRBJ1-1; 7 positions agree with TRBD1. The CDR3 spans 14 residues. Germline V gives CDR1 MNHEY, CDR2 SVGAGI. J was trimmed by 2 bases and V by 4 bases; bases with no gene match: 4.

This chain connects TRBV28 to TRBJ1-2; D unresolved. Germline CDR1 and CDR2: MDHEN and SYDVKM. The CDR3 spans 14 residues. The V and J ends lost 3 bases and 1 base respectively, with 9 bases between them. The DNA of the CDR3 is TGTGCCAGCAGTTTGCGGGGTCTTAACTATGGCTACACCTTC. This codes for CASSLRGLNYGYTF.

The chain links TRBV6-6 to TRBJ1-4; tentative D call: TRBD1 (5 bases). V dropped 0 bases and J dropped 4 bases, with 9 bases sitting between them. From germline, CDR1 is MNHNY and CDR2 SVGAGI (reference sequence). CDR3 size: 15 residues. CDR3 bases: TGTGCCAGCAGTTACTCTCCAGGGCTTAATGAAAAACTGTTTTTT. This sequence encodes CASSYSPGLNEKLFF.

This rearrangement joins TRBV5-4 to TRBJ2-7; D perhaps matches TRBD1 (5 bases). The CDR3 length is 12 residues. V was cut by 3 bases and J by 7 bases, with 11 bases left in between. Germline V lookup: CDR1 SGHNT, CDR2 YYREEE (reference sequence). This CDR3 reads CASSSAGKEQYF. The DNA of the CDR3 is TGTGCCAGCAGCTCGGCAGGGAAGGAGCAGTACTTC.

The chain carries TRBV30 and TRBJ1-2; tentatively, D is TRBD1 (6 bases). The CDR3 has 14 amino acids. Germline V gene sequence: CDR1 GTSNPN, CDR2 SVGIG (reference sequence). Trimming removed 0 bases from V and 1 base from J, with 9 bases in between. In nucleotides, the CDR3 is TGTGCCTGGAGTGTAGGGGGGGTTAACTATGGCTACACCTTC. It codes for CAWSVGGVNYGYTF.

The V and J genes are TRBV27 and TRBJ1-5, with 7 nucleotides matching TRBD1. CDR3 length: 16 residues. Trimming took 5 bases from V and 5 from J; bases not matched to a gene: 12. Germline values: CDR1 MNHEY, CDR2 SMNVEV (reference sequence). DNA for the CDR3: TGTGCCAGCAGTCCTACCCCAGGGGGTTTTGATCAGCCCCAGCATTTT. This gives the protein CASSPTPGGFDQPQHF.

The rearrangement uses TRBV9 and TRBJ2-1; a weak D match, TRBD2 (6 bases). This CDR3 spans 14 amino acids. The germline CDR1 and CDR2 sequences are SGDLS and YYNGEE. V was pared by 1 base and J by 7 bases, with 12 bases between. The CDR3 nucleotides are TGTGCCAGCAGCGTATTCGGGAGTAGGAATGAGCAGTTCTTC. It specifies CASSVFGSRNEQFF. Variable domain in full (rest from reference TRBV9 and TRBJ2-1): DSGVTQTPKHLITATGQRVTLRCSPRSGDLSVYWYQQSLDQGLQFLIQYYNGEERAKGNILERFSAQQFPDLHSELNLSSLELGDSALYFCASSVFGSRNEQFFGPGTRLTVL.

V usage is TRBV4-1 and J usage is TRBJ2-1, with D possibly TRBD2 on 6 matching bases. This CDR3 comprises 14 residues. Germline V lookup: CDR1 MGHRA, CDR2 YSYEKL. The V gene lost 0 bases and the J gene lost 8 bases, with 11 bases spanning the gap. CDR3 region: CASSQDRLVYEQFF. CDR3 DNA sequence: TGCGCCAGCAGCCAAGATCGACTAGTCTATGAGCAGTTCTTC.